This T cell receptor beta chain was observed in a study of CD8 T cells in Susac syndrome. Random hexamers primed reverse transcription of about 0.45 to 1 ug RNA. The amplification used immunoSEQ multiplex PCR on TCR beta CDR3; it spanned 54 Vbeta and 13 Jbeta. In TCRdb, the immunoSEQ multiplex PCR reads were re-called with MiXCR into one record per CDR3 protein. The sample has about 140,000 distinct CDR3 sequences, over 90% seen once. V dropped 6 bases and J dropped 1 base, with 15 bases sitting between them. CDR1 is DFQATT and CDR2 is SNEGSKA in the germline V gene (reference sequence). This CDR3 spans 15 amino acids.

The receptor's source is a human donor with Susac syndrome. Sequenced material: CD4+ T cells from PBMCs. The V and J genes are TRBV20-1 and TRBJ2-2; tentatively, D is TRBD1 or TRBD2 (5 bases each). The CDR3 DNA reads as TGCAGTGCCCAAACAGGTCGGGGGAACACCGGGGAGCTGTTTTTT. Protein product: CSAQTGRGNTGELFF.